Given below is one TCR beta chain in context. Which antigen it targets is not known. Base qualities are not provided; no much larger clone lies one nucleotide away. This entry comes from a study of cytomegalovirus exposure and HLA in healthy donors (dated by TCRdb to about 2017). With respect to the entire study: A later analysis indicated that the 130 or so validation repertoires were generated on the platform also employed for the 650 to 850 repertoires of the first cohort. The study was designed to test whether signatures of past pathogen exposure could be identified by cataloging public T cell receptors. Along with the approximately 650-subject first cohort, a separate validation cohort of over 90 different subjects was used. To predict cytomegalovirus infection status, the study combined high-throughput TCR immunosequencing, statistical association of individual TCRs with disease status, and machine learning.

Beyond this particular receptor, the publication reports: The authors suggested that the approach could potentially be extended to other disease states and immunological phenotypes. A few of the identified cytomegalovirus-associated TCR beta chains were confirmed in vitro to be specific for cytomegalovirus antigens. In the study, around 150 TCR beta chains were listed as associated with cytomegalovirus. The classifier was reported to diagnose cytomegalovirus status with high specificity and sensitivity in both the original cohort and the validation cohort. A later analysis found that TCRs clustered in the first cohort also tended to co-occur in the 95 to 150 validation repertoires, with approximately 95% of cluster scores above 0. Most TCR sequences were observed very rarely across donors, whereas some public TCRs were present in many individuals. All 120 or so repertoires were used to score co-occurrence in the validation cohort in a later analysis, because that analysis had no HLA typing for the cohort.

The receptor library was made with the immunoSEQ multiplex PCR assay. In the paper's pipeline: A statistical classification framework was built for diagnosing cytomegalovirus status from the catalog of TCR beta chain sequences. This immuneACCESS table, as held by TCRdb, lists in-frame sequences with V and J called but not all clones. Of the missing ones, under half trace to an unresolved V gene in checked studies; the others have no known cause. V, J and clone size reflect that table, while D and trimming were determined from the DNA. The sample table lists fewer than 200,000 clones, 75% to 90% of them with a count of one. The ten top clones hold roughly 15% of the sample. Separate from the approximately 670-subject first cohort, the validation cohort of 90 to 150 subjects was the group to which the donors belonged. CDR1 is given as MNHEY and CDR2 as SVGAGI, both from the germline V gene. The CDR3 runs 12 amino acids, cysteine and phenylalanine included. Of the read, only the CDR3 DNA is kept; its 36 bases are in frame from base 1. V was cut back by 5 bases and J by 9 bases, leaving a gap of 12 bases between them.

The sample was PBMCs. Here the chain combines TRBV6-5 and TRBJ2-3, with TRBD2 tentatively as D gene (6 bases match). The TCR originated in a man aged 18 to 35 in good health and CMV-seropositive. CDR3 sequence: CASSPPGATQYF. The nucleotide sequence reads as follows: TGTGCCAGCAGTCCACCGGGAGCCACGCAGTATTTT.